The 21 T cell receptor beta chains given below trace back to one sample, sequenced in a study of blood T cell repertoires in COVID-19. The table came from immunoSEQ multiplex PCR; TCRdb's copy has only in-frame clones and leaves some out. The data show under 250,000 clones, 86% seen once. The sample consisted of peripheral blood. Receptors originate from a woman aged 60-70 years who had recovered from COVID-19.

This rearrangement joins TRBV20-1 to TRBJ1-6; D is ambiguous. CDR3 length equals 11 residues. Looked up from germline, CDR1 is DFQATT and CDR2 is SNEGSKA (reference sequence). Between the trimmed V and J ends, which lost 5 bases and 4 bases, there was a span of 3 bases. The CDR3 loop is CSAQYNSPLHF. The CDR3 DNA reads as TGCAGTGCTCAATATAATTCACCCCTCCACTTT.

In its sample, this clone was seen once. V gene TRBV11-2 combines with J gene TRBJ2-2; the D gene is possibly TRBD2 (7 bases). CDR1 is SGHAT and CDR2 is FQNNGV in the germline V gene. V lost 5 bases, J lost 0 bases, and 16 bases lay in between. This CDR3 comprises 17 residues. The CDR3 sequence is CASSRGGGAANTGELFF. The CDR3 nucleotides read TGTGCCAGCAGCCGAGGTGGGGGGGCGGCGAACACCGGGGAGCTGTTTTTT. The full variable domain, in which reference TRBV11-2 and TRBJ2-2 provide the parts outside the CDR3, is EAGVAQSPRYKIIEKRQSVAFWCNPISGHATLYWYQQILGQGPKLLIQFQNNGVVDDSQLPKDRFSAERLKGVDSTLKIQPAKLEDSAVYLCASSRGGGAANTGELFFGEGSRLTVL.

This clone was seen just once. The rearrangement joins TRBV19 to TRBJ1-5; 8 bases align to TRBD1. The J segment lost 7 bases and the V segment lost 6 bases, leaving 5 bases of the junction unmatched. The CDR3 has 13 amino acids. In germline, CDR1 is LNHDA, CDR2 SQIVND (reference sequence). The CDR3 DNA sequence: TGTGCCAGTAGAGACAGGGGAGGACAGCCCCAGCATTTT. As protein: CASRDRGGQPQHF.

V is TRBV7-2 and J is TRBJ2-5; 11 bases align to TRBD2. The V and J ends lost 3 bases and 2 bases, in that order; junction bases with no gene match: 5. CDR1 SGHTA and CDR2 FQGNSA come from the germline V gene. This CDR3 comprises 16 residues. CDR3 sequence reads: CASSLGLAGGQETQYF. CDR3 in DNA: TGTGCCAGCAGCTTGGGGCTAGCGGGGGGACAAGAGACCCAGTACTTC.

This rearrangement joins TRBV11-2 to TRBJ2-3; a weak D match, TRBD2 (6 bases). V was trimmed by 3 bases and J by 0 bases, leaving 13 bases between them. Germline loops: CDR1 SGHAT, CDR2 FQNNGV. This CDR3 has 16 residues. Here the CDR3 reads CASSFWGTPSTDTQYF. The CDR3 bases are TGTGCCAGCAGCTTCTGGGGGACTCCAAGCACAGATACGCAGTATTTT.

The chain recombines TRBV4-1 with TRBJ1-4; maybe TRBD1 (6 bases). V was clipped by 3 bases and J by 5 bases, with 13 bases between them. This CDR3 has 15 amino acids. Germline V CDR1 and CDR2: MGHRA, YSYEKL. The CDR3: CASSQPTGANEKLFF. The DNA of the CDR3 is TGCGCCAGCAGCCAGCCGACAGGAGCCAATGAAAAACTGTTTTTT.

CDR3 in amino acids: CASSLRDRGVTQYF. The CDR3, as DNA: TGTGCCAGCAGCCTCCGGGACCGGGGGGTGACCCAGTACTTC. The V gene is TRBV7-2, the J gene TRBJ2-5; 7 positions agree with TRBD2. The CDR3 is 14 amino acids. V lost 5 bases, J lost 7 bases, and 10 bases stayed unmatched. The germline gives CDR1 SGHTA, CDR2 FQGNSA.

This clone occurred once. This chain joins TRBV2 and TRBJ2-1; 10 bases agree with TRBD1. Germline lookup yields CDR1 SNHLY and CDR2 FYNNEI. The V and J ends lost 4 bases and 8 bases, in that order; junction bases with no gene match: 11. CDR3 size: 16 residues. The CDR3 DNA is TGTGCCAGCAGTGCGGCGGGGACAGGGGATAACTATGAGCAGTTCTTC. This encodes CASSAAGTGDNYEQFF.

This clone was recorded a few times. J is TRBJ2-1 and V is TRBV4-1; 8 bases line up with TRBD2. There are 16 residues in the CDR3. Germline assignment: CDR1 MGHRA and CDR2 YSYEKL. Losses at the gene ends were 3 bases for V and 2 bases for J; bases not matched to a gene: 6. The CDR3 nucleotides read TGCGCCAGCAGCCACTCCGGGGGGGAGCCCTACAATGAGCAGTTCTTC. Translating gives CASSHSGGEPYNEQFF.

The rearrangement joins TRBV3-1 (or the pseudogene TRBV3-2) to TRBJ2-7; TRBD1 is a possible D gene (6 bases). This CDR3 comprises 12 residues. Germline V lookup: CDR1 LGHDT, CDR2 YNNKEL (reference sequence). V gave up 2 bases and J gave up 4 bases, with 6 bases separating them. The CDR3, as DNA: TGTGCCAGCAGCCAAAGGGGGTACGAGCAGTACTTC. Translating gives CASSQRGYEQYF.

This chain uses TRBV5-1 with TRBJ1-6; TRBD1 matches 7 bases. The germline V gene encodes CDR1 SGHRS and CDR2 YFSETQ. The CDR3 consists of 16 residues. V trimming: 0 bases; J trimming: 4 bases; junction bases outside the gene matches: 4. The CDR3 sequence: CASSLGGDRYNSPLHF. Here the CDR3 DNA reads TGCGCCAGCAGCTTGGGGGGGGACAGATATAATTCACCCCTCCACTTT. The full variable domain, completed using reference TRBV5-1 and TRBJ1-6, is KAGVTQTPRYLIKTRGQQVTLSCSPISGHRSVSWYQQTPGQGLQFLFEYFSETQRNKGNFPGRFSGRQFSNSRSEMNVSTLELGDSALYLCASSLGGDRYNSPLHFGNGTRLTVT.

V gene TRBV7-2 combines with J gene TRBJ1-3; D call uncertain. The CDR3 sequence is 15 residues long. The V end was cut by 5 bases, the J end by 1 base, with 12 bases between. Germline V gene data show CDR1 as SGHTA and CDR2 as FQGNSA. The CDR3 region has the DNA TGTGCCAGCAGCGGTCAACAGCGGTCTGGAAACACCATATATTTT. Translating it yields CASSGQQRSGNTIYF. Full variable domain (rest looked up from reference TRBV7-2 and TRBJ1-3): GAGVSQSPSNKVTEKGKDVELRCDPISGHTALYWYRQSLGQGLEFLIYFQGNSAPDKSGLPSDRFSAERTGGSVSTLTIQRTQQEDSAVYLCASSGQQRSGNTIYFGEGSWLTVV.

V and J are TRBV7-2 and TRBJ1-2; 7 nucleotides line up with TRBD1. CDR1 SGHTA and CDR2 FQGNSA come from the germline V gene. This CDR3 is built from 12 residues. J lost 6 bases, V lost 3 bases, and 1 base had no gene match. The CDR3 reads CASSFRGDGYTF. The CDR3, as DNA: TGTGCCAGCAGCTTCAGGGGGGATGGCTACACCTTC.

This chain uses TRBV7-2 with TRBJ2-1; 7 bases line up with TRBD1. The CDR3 is made up of 14 amino acids. After removal of 1 base from V and 7 bases from J, the junction contained 4 bases not matched to a gene. CDR1 SGHTA and CDR2 FQGNSA come from the germline V gene. The CDR3 DNA sequence: TGTGCCAGCAGCTTAGATAACAGGGGTAATGAGCAGTTCTTC. Translated: CASSLDNRGNEQFF.

The chain recombines TRBV27 with TRBJ1-2; 8 nucleotides align to TRBD1. The V and J ends lost 5 bases and 4 bases, in that order; junction bases with no gene match: 6. CDR1 MNHEY and CDR2 SMNVEV come from the germline V gene (reference sequence). The CDR3 is 14 residues long. CDR3 in amino acids: CASSRLRGLYGYTF. The CDR3 coding sequence is TGTGCCAGCAGTCGACTCAGGGGGCTCTATGGCTACACCTTC.

The chain has TRBV5-1 and TRBJ2-7; 9 bases match TRBD1. V lost 4 bases, J lost 5 bases, and 10 bases stayed unmatched. This CDR3 comprises 15 residues. Germline CDR1 SGHRS, CDR2 YFSETQ. CDR3 region: CASSVGDRARNEQYF. CDR3 nucleotides: TGCGCCAGCAGCGTGGGGGACAGGGCGAGGAACGAGCAGTACTTC.

This clone was seen once. The V and J genes are TRBV29-1 and TRBJ2-3; TRBD2 is a possible D gene (6 bases). Germline V gene data show CDR1 as SQVTM and CDR2 as ANQGSEA. The CDR3 extends over 13 amino acids. V was cut by 3 bases and J by 5 bases, with 12 bases left in between. The CDR3 DNA reads as TGCAGCGTTGAGACGGGGGATGAAGATACGCAGTATTTT. This codes for CSVETGDEDTQYF.

CDR3 bases: TGTGCCAGCAGTACAACCTCCCCCGGCTACACCTTC. This encodes CASSTTSPGYTF. The V and J genes are TRBV28 and TRBJ1-2; D unresolved. V was clipped by 5 bases and J by 8 bases, with 12 bases between them. Germline lookup yields CDR1 MDHEN and CDR2 SYDVKM. This CDR3 has 12 residues.

The count of this clone is one. The V call is TRBV27, the J call TRBJ2-7; 10 bases agree with TRBD2. This CDR3 has 16 residues. The V gene's germline CDR1 is MNHEY and CDR2 SMNVEV (reference sequence). The J segment lost 4 bases and the V segment lost 3 bases, leaving 9 bases of the junction unmatched. CDR3 sequence (DNA): TGTGCCAGCAGTTTTAGCGGGGGGCCCTCGATGTACGAGCAGTACTTC. It is translated as CASSFSGGPSMYEQYF.

The chain has TRBV5-1 and TRBJ2-7; D is uncertain. Trimming took 0 bases from V and 7 from J, leaving 17 bases between them. There are 15 residues in the CDR3. Germline V CDR1 and CDR2: SGHRS, YFSETQ. The CDR3 DNA reads TGCGCCAGCAGCTTGGCCCATATTTTTCACGGGGAGCAGTACTTC. Its protein is CASSLAHIFHGEQYF.

The chain uses TRBV19 and TRBJ2-1; 8 bases agree with TRBD2. Per germline, CDR1 LNHDA and CDR2 SQIVND (reference sequence). V gave up 6 bases and J gave up 1 base; unmatched junction bases: 2. The CDR3 extends over 14 amino acids. The CDR3 protein is CASSGGASYNEQFF. The CDR3 DNA is TGTGCCAGTAGCGGGGGGGCGTCCTACAATGAGCAGTTCTTC.